The source of this T cell receptor (beta chain) is a study of CD8+ T cells in alopecia areata. Details on this clone: Its cognate antigen is unknown.

There are 17 residues in the CDR3. The V gene's germline CDR1 is LGHNA and CDR2 YSLEER. V gave up 3 bases and J gave up 8 bases; unmatched junction bases: 14. RNA extraction was followed by reverse transcription into cDNA, which acted as the sequencing template. Repertoires were generated with immunoSEQ multiplex PCR, while TCRdb's copy carries only in-frame clones and drops some. The sample contains under 250,000 clones, more than 45% of which appear only once. The treatment denotes: oral pan-JAK inhibitor, 5-10 mg twice daily. Investigators sorted PBMCs to obtain both CD4+ and CD8+ T cells. The study's findings and limits: Lesional scalp, notably in alopecia totalis/universalis, had clonality above that of normal scalp.

The V gene is TRBV4-3, the J gene TRBJ1-2; 11 bases fit TRBD1. The clonotype was recovered from a human donor with alopecia areata. This specimen was CD4+ T cells sorted from blood, taken at week 4, from a patient treated with tofacitinib. In DNA, the CDR3 is TGCGCCAGCAGCCACCCGGGACAGGGGGACGTCCGGGGCGGCTACACCTTC. Its protein is CASSHPGQGDVRGGYTF.